Detailed here is one T cell receptor (beta chain). Its antigen is unidentified. This entry belongs to a study of T-cell reconstitution after alpha-beta-depleted transplantation in children. The study's findings and limits: It was reported that alpha-beta T cells came from several hundred expanded graft clones (about two months after transplant). T-cell counts and diversity were attributed mostly to newly produced T cells one year after transplant. Some patients' high day-60 TCRbeta diversity was attributed to recipient cells surviving conditioning.

This sample's TCRbeta library carried unique molecular identifier barcodes. TCRdb itself ran the PCR reads through MiXCR, one entry per CDR3 protein. The sample has about 130,000 distinct CDR3 sequences; 9.7% are singletons. The sample was PBMCs, mostly from graft donor cells, taken 180 days after TCRalphabeta/CD19-depleted stem cell transplant. The origin of this receptor is a girl under three years old who had a stem cell transplant for combined immunodeficiency, so the T cells may come from the graft donor.

The CDR3 nucleotides are TGTGCCAGCAGCTTTGGACCGGGACAGGGGGACGAGCAGTACTTC. This codes for CASSFGPGQGDEQYF. The chain uses TRBV5-6 and TRBJ2-7, with 11 bases identical to TRBD1. The germline CDR1 and CDR2 sequences are SGHDT and YYEEEE. This CDR3 contains 15 residues. The V and J ends lost 2 bases and 5 bases, in that order; junction bases with no gene match: 6.